Below, 21 T cell receptor beta chains from the same sample are listed, as sequenced in a study of T cells in localized non-small cell lung cancer. Method: immunoSEQ multiplex PCR; TCRdb's copy keeps in-frame clones and lacks some. The table lists 2,000 to 3,000 clones, roughly 26% of them singletons, with about a fifth in the top ten. Sequences were derived from normal lung tissue next to the tumor, sampled before any cancer treatment. These receptors all come from a female donor with stage II lung adenocarcinoma.

This clone counts as medium-sized. V and J are TRBV9 and TRBJ2-6; D might be TRBD2 (5 bases). Trimming left V 5 bases short and J 12 bases short, with 15 bases between. The CDR3 consists of 13 residues. The germline V gene encodes CDR1 SGDLS and CDR2 YYNGEE. CDR3 protein: CASSEAVRSVLTF. CDR3 DNA sequence: TGTGCCAGCAGTGAAGCGGTCCGTAGCGTCCTGACTTTC.

The rearrangement joins TRBV18 to TRBJ1-5; D might be TRBD1 (5 bases). The CDR3 is 16 residues long. The germline CDR1 and CDR2 sequences are KGHSH and LQKENI. V lost 3 bases and J lost 3, with 15 bases in between. The CDR3 reads CASSPDFSGYNQPQHF. CDR3 DNA: TGTGCCAGCTCACCTGACTTTTCAGGGTACAATCAGCCCCAGCATTTT.

This chain joins TRBV11-3 and TRBJ1-5; D is ambiguous. Deletions cut 1 base from V and 1 base from J, with 17 bases between. The CDR3 sequence is 18 residues long. CDR1 is SGHNT, CDR2 YENEEA, per germline. CDR3 residues: CASSLGDIGGRSNQPQHF. The CDR3, as DNA: TGTGCCAGCAGCTTAGGCGATATTGGAGGTCGGAGCAATCAGCCCCAGCATTTT.

This clone ranks as large. This rearrangement joins TRBV11-3 to TRBJ2-7, with 8 bases matching TRBD1. V lost 3 bases, J lost 5 bases, and 6 bases stayed unmatched. The CDR3 runs to 14 residues. Looked up from germline, CDR1 is SGHNT and CDR2 is YENEEA. CDR3 sequence: CASSFDRGSHEQYF. Written as DNA, the CDR3 is TGTGCCAGCAGCTTCGACAGGGGATCCCACGAGCAGTACTTC. Full variable domain (remainder filled in from reference TRBV11-3 and TRBJ2-7): EAGVVQSPRYKIIEKKQPVAFWCNPISGHNTLYWYLQNLGQGPELLIRYENEEAVDDSQLPKDRFSAERLKGVDSTLKIQPAELGDSAVYLCASSFDRGSHEQYFGPGTRLTVT.

The V call is TRBV19, the J call TRBJ1-5; 8 nucleotides agree with TRBD1. The junction had 6 bases not matched to a gene; V was cut back by 5 bases and J by 3 bases. Germline V CDR1 and CDR2: LNHDA, SQIVND (reference sequence). The CDR3 covers 15 residues. In DNA form, the CDR3 reads TGTGCCAGTAGTTCGGACAGGGTGTACAATCAGCCCCAGCATTTT. Translation gives CASSSDRVYNQPQHF.

The V and J genes are TRBV19 and TRBJ2-1; 9 bases are a match to TRBD2. The CDR3 has 19 amino acids. Germline V CDR1 and CDR2: LNHDA, SQIVND (reference sequence). V trimming: 5 bases; J trimming: 0 bases; junction bases outside the gene matches: 14. The CDR3 spells CASSPWLGRGGPSYNEQFF. The CDR3 DNA sequence: TGTGCCAGTAGTCCCTGGTTGGGGCGGGGGGGTCCCTCCTACAATGAGCAGTTCTTC.

A few counts support this clone. One end of the junction does not line up with germline, which may come from a read error. CDR3 DNA: TGTGCCAGCAGTGAGGGGACTAGCGGGGGGACAGATACGCAGTATTTT. Amino acid sequence: CASSEGTSGGTDTQYF. The chain has TRBV10-3 and TRBJ2-3, with TRBD2 matching over 15 bases. The CDR3 runs to 16 residues. Germline V gene sequence: CDR1 ENHRY, CDR2 SYGVKD.

This clone is medium-sized (0.01 to 0.1%) by share. V and J are TRBV11-3 and TRBJ2-5; tentatively, D is TRBD2 (6 bases). CDR3 length equals 16 residues. V was clipped by 6 bases and J by 5 bases, with 22 bases between them. The V gene's germline CDR1 is SGHNT and CDR2 YENEEA. The CDR3 bases are TGTGCCAGCAGTCCAACTCCAACCGGGGGTGGCGAGACCCAGTACTTC. Translated: CASSPTPTGGGETQYF.

This clone appeared a few times. V usage is TRBV19 and J usage is TRBJ2-3, with 10 bases lining up with TRBD1. Germline V gene lookup returns CDR1 LNHDA and CDR2 SQIVND (reference sequence). Losses at the gene ends were 6 bases for V and 0 bases for J; bases not matched to a gene: 3. The CDR3 loop spans 15 amino acids. The CDR3 reads CASRGGQGSTDTQYF. As DNA, the CDR3 is TGTGCCAGTAGAGGGGGACAGGGGAGCACAGATACGCAGTATTTT.

The rearrangement links TRBV29-1 to TRBJ1-1; D is perhaps TRBD1 (6 bases). CDR1 is SQVTM, CDR2 ANQGSEA, per germline. V was trimmed by 0 bases and J by 0 bases, leaving 14 bases between them. This CDR3 has 16 amino acids. CDR3 amino acids: CSVEDRRGGLNTEAFF. Here the CDR3 DNA reads TGCAGCGTTGAAGATCGGAGAGGGGGACTGAACACTGAAGCTTTCTTT.

V usage is TRBV14 and J usage is TRBJ1-1, with D possibly matching TRBD1 (6 bases). This CDR3 spans 15 amino acids. Germline CDR1 is SGHDN and CDR2 is FVKESK. V lost 0 bases and J lost 5, with 13 bases in between. The CDR3 is CASSQDRGGRTEAFF. The DNA of the CDR3 is TGTGCCAGCAGCCAAGACAGGGGCGGGAGAACTGAAGCTTTCTTT.

This clone was seen more than once but under ten times. The chain is built from TRBV11-3 and TRBJ2-3, with D perhaps TRBD1 or TRBD2 (6 bases each). The CDR3 is 14 amino acids. The germline V gene has CDR1 SGHNT and CDR2 YENEEA. V lost 1 base to trimming and J lost 4 bases, with 9 bases between them. The CDR3 is CASSLVGGPDTQYF. The CDR3 DNA follows: TGTGCCAGCAGCTTAGTGGGGGGCCCAGATACGCAGTATTTT.

This chain's CDR3 is CASSDYRKRGGKETQYF. DNA of the CDR3: TGCGCCAGCAGTGACTATCGAAAGCGGGGGGGCAAAGAGACCCAGTACTTC. The V gene is TRBV10-2, the J gene TRBJ2-5; 10 positions agree with TRBD2. From germline, CDR1 is WSHSY and CDR2 SAAADI. Unmatched junction bases numbered 10, after V lost 3 bases and J lost 3 bases. The CDR3 consists of 17 residues.

In this sample, this clone turned up a few times. The chain has TRBV11-3 and TRBJ2-5; D might be TRBD1 (5 bases). Per germline, CDR1 SGHNT and CDR2 YENEEA. The V gene lost 3 bases and the J gene lost 3 bases, with 14 bases spanning the gap. The CDR3 totals 15 residues. The CDR3 sequence is CASSLEIPREETQYF. The CDR3, as DNA: TGTGCCAGCAGCTTGGAGATCCCCAGGGAAGAGACCCAGTACTTC.

This clone is medium-sized. The chain links TRBV11-3 to TRBJ2-7, with D tentatively TRBD1 or TRBD2 (6 bases each). The CDR3 has 15 residues. Germline-derived CDR1 and CDR2 are SGHNT and YENEEA. Trimming removed 5 bases at V and 3 bases at J, with 17 bases between. The chain's CDR3 is CASSVSGGGVYEQYF. The CDR3 nucleotides are TGTGCCAGCAGCGTTAGTGGGGGCGGGGTCTACGAGCAGTACTTC.

The chain carries TRBV12-5 and TRBJ2-3, with D maybe TRBD2 (6 bases). Deletions cut 6 bases from V and 9 bases from J, with 25 bases between. Per the germline V gene, CDR1 is LGHNT and CDR2 is FRNRAP. The CDR3 covers 16 residues. CDR3 protein: CASGYEAGTNTGTQYF. The CDR3 bases are TGTGCTAGTGGCTACGAGGCGGGGACCAACACGGGGACGCAGTATTTT.

This clone has more than one count but fewer than ten. CDR3 residues: CASSPGTGSGYTF. CDR3 nucleotide sequence: TGTGCCAGCTCACCAGGGACAGGGAGTGGCTACACCTTC. The rearrangement uses TRBV18 and TRBJ1-2; 9 bases agree with TRBD1. V lost 2 bases to trimming and J lost 7 bases; unmatched junction nucleotides: 2. The CDR3 is 13 amino acids. Germline CDR1 KGHSH, CDR2 LQKENI.

By sample fraction, this clone is medium-sized. The chain joins TRBV4-1 to TRBJ1-2; 8 nucleotides match TRBD1. V shed 3 bases, J shed 8 bases, and the junction held 8 bases outside the gene matches. Germline V gives CDR1 MGHRA, CDR2 YSYEKL. There are 14 residues in the CDR3. CDR3 loop: CASSHPDREQGYTF. DNA of the CDR3: TGCGCCAGCAGCCACCCGGACAGGGAGCAAGGCTACACCTTC.

The rearrangement joins TRBV9 to TRBJ2-7; TRBD1 matches at 7 bases. Germline assignment: CDR1 SGDLS and CDR2 YYNGEE. The CDR3 contains 17 residues. V lost 4 bases to trimming and J lost 0 bases; unmatched junction nucleotides: 13. The DNA for the CDR3 is TGTGCCAGCAGCTTAGGAGCCATGGGACAGAGCTCCTACGAGCAGTACTTC. Protein sequence: CASSLGAMGQSSYEQYF.

The chain combines TRBV19 with TRBJ2-2, with TRBD1 matching over 7 bases. This CDR3 spans 16 amino acids. Germline values: CDR1 LNHDA, CDR2 SQIVND (reference sequence). The V and J ends lost 5 bases and 0 bases, in that order; junction bases with no gene match: 6. The CDR3 protein is CASSPRTGPNTGELFF. As DNA, the CDR3 is TGTGCCAGTAGTCCTCGGACAGGCCCGAACACCGGGGAGCTGTTTTTT.

The rearrangement joins TRBV9 to TRBJ2-7; 7 bases are shared with TRBD2. The CDR3 contains 14 residues. Germline loops: CDR1 SGDLS, CDR2 YYNGEE. The V segment lost 4 bases and the J segment 3 bases; nucleotides outside the gene matches: 7. The CDR3 nucleotides read TGTGCCAGCAGCTCCCGCCCGGGGGGCTACGAGCAGTACTTC. This translates into CASSSRPGGYEQYF.